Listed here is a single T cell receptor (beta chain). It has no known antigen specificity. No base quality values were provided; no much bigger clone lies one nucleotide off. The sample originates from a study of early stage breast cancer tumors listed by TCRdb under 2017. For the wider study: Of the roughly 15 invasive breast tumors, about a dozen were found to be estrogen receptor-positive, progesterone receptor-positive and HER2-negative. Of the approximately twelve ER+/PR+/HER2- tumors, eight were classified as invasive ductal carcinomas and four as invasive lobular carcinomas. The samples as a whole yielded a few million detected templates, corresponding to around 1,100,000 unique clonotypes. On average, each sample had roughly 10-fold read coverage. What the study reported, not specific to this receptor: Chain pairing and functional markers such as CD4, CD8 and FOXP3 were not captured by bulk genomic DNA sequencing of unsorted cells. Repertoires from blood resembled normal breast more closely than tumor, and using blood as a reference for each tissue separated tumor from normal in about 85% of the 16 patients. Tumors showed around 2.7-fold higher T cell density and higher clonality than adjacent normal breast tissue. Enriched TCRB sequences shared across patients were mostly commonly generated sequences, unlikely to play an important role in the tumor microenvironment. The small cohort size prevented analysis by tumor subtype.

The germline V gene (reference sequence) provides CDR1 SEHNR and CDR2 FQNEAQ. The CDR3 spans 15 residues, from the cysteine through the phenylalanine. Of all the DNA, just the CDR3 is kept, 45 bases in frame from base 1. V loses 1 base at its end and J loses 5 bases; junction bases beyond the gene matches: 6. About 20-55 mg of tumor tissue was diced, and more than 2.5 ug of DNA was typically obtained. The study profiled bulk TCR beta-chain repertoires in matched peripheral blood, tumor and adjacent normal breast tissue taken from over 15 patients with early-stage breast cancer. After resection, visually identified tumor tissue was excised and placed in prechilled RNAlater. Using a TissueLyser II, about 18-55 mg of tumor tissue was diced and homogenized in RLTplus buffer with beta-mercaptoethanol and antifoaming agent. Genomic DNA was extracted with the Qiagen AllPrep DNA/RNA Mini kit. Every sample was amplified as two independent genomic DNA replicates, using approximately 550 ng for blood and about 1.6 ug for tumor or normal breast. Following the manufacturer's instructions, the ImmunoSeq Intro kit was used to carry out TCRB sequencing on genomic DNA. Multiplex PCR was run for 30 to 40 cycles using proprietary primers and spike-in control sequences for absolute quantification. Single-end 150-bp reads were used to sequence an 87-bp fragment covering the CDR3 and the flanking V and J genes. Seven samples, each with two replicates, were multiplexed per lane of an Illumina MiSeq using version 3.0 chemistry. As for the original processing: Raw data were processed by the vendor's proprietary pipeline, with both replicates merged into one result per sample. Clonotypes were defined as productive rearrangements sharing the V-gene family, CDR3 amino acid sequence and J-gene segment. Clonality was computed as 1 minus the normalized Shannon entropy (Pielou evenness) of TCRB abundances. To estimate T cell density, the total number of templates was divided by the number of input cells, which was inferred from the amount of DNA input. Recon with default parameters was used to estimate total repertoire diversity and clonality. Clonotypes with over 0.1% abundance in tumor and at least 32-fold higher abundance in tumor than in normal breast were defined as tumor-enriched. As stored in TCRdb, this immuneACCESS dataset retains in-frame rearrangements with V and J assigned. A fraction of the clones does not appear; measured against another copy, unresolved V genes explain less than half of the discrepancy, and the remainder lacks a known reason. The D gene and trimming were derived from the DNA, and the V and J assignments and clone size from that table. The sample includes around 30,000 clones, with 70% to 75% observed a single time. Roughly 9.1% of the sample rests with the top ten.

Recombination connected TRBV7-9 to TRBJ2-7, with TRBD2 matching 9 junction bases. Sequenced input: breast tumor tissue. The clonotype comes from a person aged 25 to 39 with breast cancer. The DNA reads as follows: TGTGCCAGCAGCTTAGATAGCGGGAGTTACCACGAGCAGTACTTC. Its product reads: CASSLDSGSYHEQYF.